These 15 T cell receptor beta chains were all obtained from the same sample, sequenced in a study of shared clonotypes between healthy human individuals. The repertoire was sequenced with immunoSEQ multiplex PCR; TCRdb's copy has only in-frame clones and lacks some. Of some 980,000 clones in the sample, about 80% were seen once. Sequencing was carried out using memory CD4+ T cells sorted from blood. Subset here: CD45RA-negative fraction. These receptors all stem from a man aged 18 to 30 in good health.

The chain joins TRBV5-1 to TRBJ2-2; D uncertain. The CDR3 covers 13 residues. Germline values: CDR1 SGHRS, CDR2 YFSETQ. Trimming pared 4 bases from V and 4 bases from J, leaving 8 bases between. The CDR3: CASSAVTTGELFF. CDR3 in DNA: TGCGCCAGCAGCGCAGTAACCACCGGGGAGCTGTTTTTT.

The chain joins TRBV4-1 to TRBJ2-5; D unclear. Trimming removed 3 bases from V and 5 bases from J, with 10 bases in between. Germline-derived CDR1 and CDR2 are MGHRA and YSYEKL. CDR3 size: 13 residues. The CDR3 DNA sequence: TGCGCCAGCAGCCAGAGTGCCTGGGAGACCCAGTACTTC. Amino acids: CASSQSAWETQYF.

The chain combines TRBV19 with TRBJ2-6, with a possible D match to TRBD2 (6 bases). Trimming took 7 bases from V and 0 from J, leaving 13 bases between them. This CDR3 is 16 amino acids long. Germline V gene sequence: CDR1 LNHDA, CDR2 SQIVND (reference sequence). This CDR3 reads CASTPGGNSGANVLTF. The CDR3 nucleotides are TGTGCCAGTACCCCCGGGGGAAACTCTGGGGCCAACGTCCTGACTTTC.

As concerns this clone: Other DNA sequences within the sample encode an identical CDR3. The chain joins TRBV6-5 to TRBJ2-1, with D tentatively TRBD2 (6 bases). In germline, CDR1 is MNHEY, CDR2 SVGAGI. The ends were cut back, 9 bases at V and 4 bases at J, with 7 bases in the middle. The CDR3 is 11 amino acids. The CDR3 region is CASRGYNEQFF. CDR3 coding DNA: TGTGCCAGTCGGGGGTACAATGAGCAGTTCTTC.

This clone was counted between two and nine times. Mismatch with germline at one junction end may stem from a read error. CDR3 sequence reads: CASSPLLGVLRF. CDR3 DNA: TGTGCCAGCAGCCCACTTTTGGGCGTCCTAAGATTT. The V and J genes are TRBV7-8 and TRBJ1-5; the D is unclear. There are 12 residues in the CDR3. Germline CDR1 is SGHVS and CDR2 is FQNEAQ.

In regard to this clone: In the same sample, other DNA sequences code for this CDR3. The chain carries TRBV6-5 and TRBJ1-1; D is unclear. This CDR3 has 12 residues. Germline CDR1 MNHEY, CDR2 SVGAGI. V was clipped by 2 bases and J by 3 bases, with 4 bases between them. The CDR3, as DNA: TGTGCCAGCAGTTACGGGGACACTGAAGCTTTCTTT. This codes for CASSYGDTEAFF.

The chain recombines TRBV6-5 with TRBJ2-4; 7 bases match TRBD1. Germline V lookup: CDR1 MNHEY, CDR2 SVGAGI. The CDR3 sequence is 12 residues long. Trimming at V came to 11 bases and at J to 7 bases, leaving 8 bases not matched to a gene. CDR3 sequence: CAAGQARNIQYF. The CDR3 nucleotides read TGTGCCGCCGGACAGGCCCGTAACATTCAGTACTTC.

Here the CDR3 DNA reads TGTGCCAGCACCAGTAGGGGAGGCAATCAGCCCCAGCATTTT. Its protein is CASTSRGGNQPQHF. The rearrangement joins TRBV6-1 to TRBJ1-5, with a weak D call TRBD1 (5 bases). The V and J ends lost 7 bases and 2 bases respectively, with 12 bases between them. This CDR3 has 14 residues. Looked up from germline, CDR1 is MNHNS and CDR2 is SASEGT.

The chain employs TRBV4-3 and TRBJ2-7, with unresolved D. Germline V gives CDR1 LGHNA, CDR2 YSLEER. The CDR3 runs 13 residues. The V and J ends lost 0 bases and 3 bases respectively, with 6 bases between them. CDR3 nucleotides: TGCGCCAGCAGCCAAGATCTGGGCTACGAGCAGTACTTC. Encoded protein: CASSQDLGYEQYF.

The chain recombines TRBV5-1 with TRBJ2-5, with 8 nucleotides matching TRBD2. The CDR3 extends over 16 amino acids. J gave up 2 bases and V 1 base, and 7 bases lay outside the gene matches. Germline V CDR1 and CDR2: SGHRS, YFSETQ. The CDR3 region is CASSLIAGGRQETQYF. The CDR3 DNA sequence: TGCGCCAGCAGCTTGATCGCGGGGGGTAGACAAGAGACCCAGTACTTC.

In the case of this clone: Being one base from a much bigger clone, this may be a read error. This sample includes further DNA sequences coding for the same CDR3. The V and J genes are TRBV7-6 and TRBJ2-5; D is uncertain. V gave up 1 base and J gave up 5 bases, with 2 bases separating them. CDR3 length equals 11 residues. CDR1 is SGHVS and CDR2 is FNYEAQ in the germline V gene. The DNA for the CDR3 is TGTGCCAGCAGCTTAGTTGAGACCCAGTACTTC. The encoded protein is CASSLVETQYF. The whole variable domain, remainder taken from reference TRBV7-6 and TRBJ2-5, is GAGVSQSPRYKVTKRGQDVALRCDPISGHVSLYWYRQALGQGPEFLTYFNYEAQQDKSGLPNDRFSAERPEGSISTLTIQRTEQRDSAMYRCASSLVETQYFGPGTRLLVL.

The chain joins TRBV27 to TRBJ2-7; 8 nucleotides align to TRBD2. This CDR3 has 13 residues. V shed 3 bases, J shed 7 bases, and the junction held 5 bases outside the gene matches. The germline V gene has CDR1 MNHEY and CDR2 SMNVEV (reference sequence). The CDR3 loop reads CASSFRLAGEQYF. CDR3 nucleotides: TGTGCCAGCAGTTTTAGGTTAGCGGGGGAGCAGTACTTC.

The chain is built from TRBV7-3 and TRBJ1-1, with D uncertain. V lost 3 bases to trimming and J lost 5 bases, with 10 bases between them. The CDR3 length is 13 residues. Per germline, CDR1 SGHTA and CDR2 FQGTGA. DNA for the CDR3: TGTGCCAGCAGCTTTGTAGAAGGGACTGAAGCTTTCTTT. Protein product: CASSFVEGTEAFF.

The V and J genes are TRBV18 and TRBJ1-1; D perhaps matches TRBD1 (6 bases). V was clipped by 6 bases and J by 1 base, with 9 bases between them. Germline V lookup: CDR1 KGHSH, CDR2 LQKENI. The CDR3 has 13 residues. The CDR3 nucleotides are TGTGCCAGCTCCCAAGGGGGGAACACTGAAGCTTTCTTT. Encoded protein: CASSQGGNTEAFF.

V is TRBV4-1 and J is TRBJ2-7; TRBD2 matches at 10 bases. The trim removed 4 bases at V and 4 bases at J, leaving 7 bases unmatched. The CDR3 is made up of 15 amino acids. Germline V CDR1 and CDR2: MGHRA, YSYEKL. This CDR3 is CASSRQTSGSYEQYF. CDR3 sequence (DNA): TGCGCCAGCAGCCGGCAGACTAGCGGGTCTTACGAGCAGTACTTC.